This T cell receptor beta chain was captured by sequencing in a study of blood T cell repertoires in COVID-19. Overall study: Samples taken during acute and convalescent COVID-19 were collected in the United States, Italy and Spain. From T cells, B-cell-depleted T cells, or PBMCs came the material, which was cDNA or gDNA.

Under the authors' procedure: Quantification of nucleated cells was approximated via reference gene primer amplification. Sequenced by immunoSEQ multiplex PCR; TCRdb stores in-frame clones only, minus some. The V and J calls and clone size come from that table; D and trimming were worked out from the DNA. The sample gives about 86,000 clones, more than 65% of which show up once; around 10% is in the top ten. The CDR3 loop spans 16 amino acids. V gave up 0 bases and J gave up 1 base, with 11 bases separating them. Germline loops: CDR1 SGHDT, CDR2 YYEEEE. The sequencing sample was made of peripheral blood. This sequence joins TRBV5-6 and TRBJ2-1; weak D call: TRBD2 (6 bases). This clonotype was sampled from a man aged 70-80 years with acute or convalescent COVID-19. The CDR3 nucleotides read TGTGCCAGCAGCTTGGTGGAGGGCGTTTCCTACAATGAGCAGTTCTTC. Translation: CASSLVEGVSYNEQFF.